The rows below give T cell receptor beta chains drawn from one sample of a study of cytomegalovirus exposure and HLA in healthy donors. Using immunoSEQ multiplex PCR, the repertoire was profiled, and TCRdb retains in-frame clones only, with some absent. The sample includes 90,000 to 150,000 clones, roughly 79% of them seen just once. The source material was PBMCs. Receptor source: a middle-aged woman in good health and CMV-seronegative. CDR3s include the opening cysteine and the closing phenylalanine or tryptophan. A D gene is named only where the DNA matches it firmly. Clone size, where shown, is once, few, many, or a class for clones that have expanded.

NA | NA | TRBJ2-2 | TRBV30 | CAWSVRSRNTGELFF | TGTGCCTGGAGTGTTCGGTCGCGTAACACCGGGGAGCTGTTTTTT
NA | TRBD1 | TRBJ2-2 | TRBV7-9 | CASRPRTGKTGELFF | TGTGCCAGCAGACCCCGGACAGGGAAAACCGGGGAGCTGTTTTTT
NA | NA | TRBJ2-3 | TRBV7-2 | CASSLALRGGTDTQYF | TGTGCCAGCAGCTTAGCGCTTCGCGGTGGCACAGATACGCAGTATTTT
NA | TRBD2 | TRBJ2-2 | TRBV27 | CASSLRAGGTGELFF | TGTGCCAGCAGCCTCCGCGCGGGGGGCACCGGGGAGCTGTTTTTT
once | NA | TRBJ2-7 | TRBV7-6 | CASSLGQDSYEQYF | TGTGCCAGCAGCTTAGGGCAGGACTCCTACGAGCAGTACTTC
few | TRBD1 | TRBJ2-3 | TRBV7-9 | CASSSDRLTDTQYF | TGTGCCAGCAGCTCGGACAGGCTCACAGATACGCAGTATTTT
NA | NA | TRBJ1-6 | TRBV25-1 | CASSPSRGKNSPLHF | TGTGCCAGCAGTCCTTCGCGGGGGAAAAATTCACCCCTCCACTTT
NA | TRBD2 | TRBJ2-1 | TRBV27 | CASWRTGTNRNNEQFF | TGTGCCAGCTGGAGAACCGGGACTAATCGAAACAATGAGCAGTTCTTC
NA | NA | TRBJ1-2 | TRBV7-9 | CASSLDSAGDDGYTF | TGTGCCAGCAGCTTAGATTCTGCAGGGGATGATGGCTACACCTTC
NA | TRBD2 | TRBJ2-1 | TRBV10-3 | CAIGVAGAVGDREQFF | TGTGCCATCGGGGTAGCGGGGGCCGTGGGGGATCGGGAGCAGTTCTTC
NA | NA | TRBJ2-3 | TRBV6-4 | CASSVRAGADTQYF | TGTGCCAGCAGTGTAAGAGCGGGCGCAGATACGCAGTATTTT